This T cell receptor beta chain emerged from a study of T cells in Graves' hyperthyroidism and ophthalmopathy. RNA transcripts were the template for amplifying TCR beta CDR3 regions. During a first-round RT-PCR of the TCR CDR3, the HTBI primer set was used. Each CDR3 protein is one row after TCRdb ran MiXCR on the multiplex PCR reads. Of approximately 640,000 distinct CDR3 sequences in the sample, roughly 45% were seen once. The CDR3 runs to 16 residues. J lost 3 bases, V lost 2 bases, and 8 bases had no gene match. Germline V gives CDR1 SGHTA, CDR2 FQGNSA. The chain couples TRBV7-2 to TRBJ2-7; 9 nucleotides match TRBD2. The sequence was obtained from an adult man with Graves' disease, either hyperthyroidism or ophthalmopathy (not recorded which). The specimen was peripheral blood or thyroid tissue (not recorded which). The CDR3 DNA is TGTGCCAGCAGCTTACAAGCGGGAGGACCCGACTACGAGCAGTACTTC. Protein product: CASSLQAGGPDYEQYF.